These 15 T cell receptor beta chains were all obtained from the same sample, sequenced in a study of type 1 regulatory T cells. Their recognized antigens are unknown. TCRdb re-analysed the reads in MiXCR, keeping a single row per CDR3 protein. The table has about 59,000 distinct CDR3 sequences, over 50% seen once. Sequenced: cultured non-Tr1 T cells, either the whole culture or a sorted T cell fraction (not recorded which). These receptors came from a human donor in good health.

The chain recombines TRBV19 with TRBJ2-6; D uncertain. CDR1 LNHDA and CDR2 SQIVND come from the germline V gene (reference sequence). V lost 3 bases and J lost 0, with 6 bases in between. The CDR3 covers 15 residues. In DNA form, the CDR3 reads TGTGCCAGTAGTATCCAGAGCTCTGGGGCCAACGTCCTGACTTTC. Its protein is CASSIQSSGANVLTF.

The V and J genes are TRBV10-3 and TRBJ2-1; 8 bases align to TRBD2. The length of the CDR3 is 14 residues. CDR1 is ENHRY and CDR2 is SYGVKD in the germline V gene. V gave up 9 bases and J gave up 9 bases; unmatched junction bases: 13. CDR3 region: CAIQAGEEASEQFF. The CDR3 coding sequence is TGTGCCATACAAGCGGGAGAAGAGGCGAGTGAGCAGTTCTTC.

The V gene is TRBV6-2 or TRBV6-3, the J gene TRBJ1-5; the match to TRBD1 covers 9 bases. The CDR3 has 13 amino acids. V shed 7 bases, J shed 7 bases, and the junction held 5 bases outside the gene matches. Germline V gene sequence: CDR1 MNHEY, CDR2 SVGEGT. This chain's CDR3 is CASTGQGLQPQHF. CDR3 bases: TGTGCCAGCACTGGACAGGGGTTACAGCCCCAGCATTTT.

The CDR3 DNA is TGTGCCAGCAGTGTGAGCTTCCAAAACCAATACGAGCAGTACTTC. It codes for CASSVSFQNQYEQYF. The chain carries TRBV27 and TRBJ2-7; unclear D gene. The V gene lost 5 bases and the J gene lost 4 bases, with 18 bases spanning the gap. CDR3 size: 15 residues. CDR1 is MNHEY, CDR2 SMNVEV, per germline (reference sequence).

This chain joins TRBV6-2 or TRBV6-3 and TRBJ1-1; 8 bases are a match to TRBD1. This CDR3 region has 17 residues. Unmatched junction bases numbered 19, after V lost 6 bases and J lost 7 bases. CDR1 MNHEY and CDR2 SVGEGT come from the germline V gene. CDR3 in amino acids: CASSSYVQGAYYGEAFF. The CDR3 DNA reads as TGTGCCAGCAGCAGTTACGTGCAGGGGGCATATTATGGTGAAGCTTTCTTT.

V gene TRBV20-1 combines with J gene TRBJ2-3; 9 bases line up with TRBD2. The CDR3 has 15 residues. The germline gives CDR1 DFQATT, CDR2 SNEGSKA (reference sequence). V lost 0 bases and J lost 3; bases outside the gene matches: 4. In nucleotides, the CDR3 is TGCAGTGCTAGAGATTTGCGGGAGGGAACAGATACGCAGTATTTT. Residues: CSARDLREGTDTQYF.

The chain is built from TRBV20-1 and TRBJ2-1; 8 nucleotides align to TRBD1. The CDR3 is 14 amino acids. V trimming: 6 bases; J trimming: 3 bases; junction bases outside the gene matches: 7. Germline CDR1 DFQATT, CDR2 SNEGSKA (reference sequence). The CDR3 loop is CSAGTGTGYNEQFF. In DNA form, the CDR3 reads TGCAGTGCGGGAACCGGGACAGGCTACAATGAGCAGTTCTTC.

The genes are TRBV11-2 and TRBJ2-5; D is ambiguous. V dropped 1 base and J dropped 5 bases, with 14 bases sitting between them. The germline gives CDR1 SGHAT, CDR2 FQNNGV. The CDR3 extends over 15 amino acids. The CDR3 bases are TGTGCCAGCAGCTTAGCCCTAGGGAATCAGGAGACCCAGTACTTC. Its translation is CASSLALGNQETQYF. The full variable domain, with the rest looked up from reference TRBV11-2 and TRBJ2-5, is EAGVAQSPRYKIIEKRQSVAFWCNPISGHATLYWYQQILGQGPKLLIQFQNNGVVDDSQLPKDRFSAERLKGVDSTLKIQPAKLEDSAVYLCASSLALGNQETQYFGPGTRLLVL.

The chain recombines TRBV4-3 with TRBJ2-6, with TRBD2 as a possible D gene (6 bases). Trimming removed 5 bases at V and 2 bases at J, with 13 bases between. This CDR3 has 16 amino acids. The germline V gene encodes CDR1 LGHNA and CDR2 YSLEER. CDR3: CASSFGSGAGANVLTF. The DNA for the CDR3 is TGCGCCAGCAGCTTTGGTTCGGGGGCTGGGGCCAACGTCCTGACTTTC.

The chain has TRBV7-6 and TRBJ2-1; the D gene is possibly TRBD2 (5 bases). Germline assignment: CDR1 SGHVS and CDR2 FNYEAQ. This CDR3 has 16 residues. Trimming left V 5 bases short and J 7 bases short, with 21 bases between. CDR3 nucleotides: TGTGCCAGCAGCACAATTGGAGGCCCCCTCATTAATGAGCAGTTCTTC. It encodes CASSTIGGPLINEQFF. The whole variable domain, filled in from reference TRBV7-6 and TRBJ2-1, reads GAGVSQSPRYKVTKRGQDVALRCDPISGHVSLYWYRQALGQGPEFLTYFNYEAQQDKSGLPNDRFSAERPEGSISTLTIQRTEQRDSAMYRCASSTIGGPLINEQFFGPGTRLTVL.

This rearrangement joins TRBV19 to TRBJ2-7; maybe TRBD2 (6 bases). Germline CDR1 is LNHDA and CDR2 is SQIVND (reference sequence). V lost 3 bases, J lost 2 bases, and 11 bases lay in between. The CDR3 length is 14 residues. For the CDR3, the DNA is TGTGCCAGTAGTATCTCTGGCGGGACCTACGAGCAGTACTTC. Encoded protein: CASSISGGTYEQYF.

V and J are TRBV9 and TRBJ1-4, with 9 nucleotides matching TRBD1. This CDR3 contains 14 residues. From germline, CDR1 is SGDLS and CDR2 YYNGEE. Losses at the gene ends were 3 bases for V and 7 bases for J; bases not matched to a gene: 4. In DNA form, the CDR3 reads TGTGCCAGCAGCGGTGGACAGGGGACTGAAAAACTGTTTTTT. It is translated as CASSGGQGTEKLFF.

This chain connects TRBV10-1 to TRBJ2-1; the match to TRBD2 covers 13 bases. The CDR3 is 16 amino acids. Germline CDR1 reads WNHNN; CDR2 reads SYGVQD (reference sequence). V shed 2 bases, J shed 11 bases, and the junction held 9 bases outside the gene matches. DNA of the CDR3: TGCGCCAGCAGTGAGCTGGGGACTAGCGGGACGGCGAAGCAGTTCTTC. As protein: CASSELGTSGTAKQFF.

The genes are TRBV19 and TRBJ2-2, with 9 bases fitting TRBD1. The CDR3 consists of 16 residues. Germline CDR1 reads LNHDA; CDR2 reads SQIVND (reference sequence). J lost 2 bases, V lost 3 bases, and 4 bases had no gene match. CDR3 sequence reads: CASSIPDRGNTGELFF. The CDR3 nucleotides are TGTGCCAGTAGTATCCCGGACAGGGGCAACACCGGGGAGCTGTTTTTT.

The CDR3 is CASSFDNSPLHF. Written as DNA, the CDR3 is TGTGCCAGCAGCTTTGATAATTCACCCCTCCACTTT. The chain combines TRBV7-9 with TRBJ1-6; D remains ambiguous. Between the trimmed V and J ends, which lost 3 bases and 5 bases, there was a span of 2 bases. From germline, CDR1 is SEHNR and CDR2 FQNEAQ (reference sequence). This CDR3 spans 12 amino acids.